One sample yielded the 20 T cell receptor beta chains listed below, sequenced in a study of T cell changes during pregnancy in multiple sclerosis. Using immunoSEQ multiplex PCR, the repertoire was profiled, and TCRdb retains in-frame clones only, with some absent. There are 39,000 or so clones in the sample; about nine tenths occur only once, and more than 8.5% lies in the top ten. The sequencing here drew on CD8+ T cells from peripheral blood mononuclear cells, taken in the first trimester of pregnancy. All receptors derive from a female donor with multiple sclerosis, enrolled in a pregnancy study.

The genes are TRBV30 and TRBJ1-1; D remains ambiguous. The V gene lost 4 bases and the J gene lost 3 bases, with 6 bases spanning the gap. The CDR3 is 11 residues long. Per the germline V gene, CDR1 is GTSNPN and CDR2 is SVGIG (reference sequence). The CDR3 nucleotides are TGTGCCTGGACCTCCTACACTGAAGCTTTCTTT. Translating gives CAWTSYTEAFF.

In its sample, this clone is hyperexpanded. V gene TRBV4-3 combines with J gene TRBJ2-3, with 9 bases lining up with TRBD2. Unmatched junction bases numbered 6, after V lost 1 base and J lost 4 bases. Germline V gene sequence: CDR1 LGHNA, CDR2 YSLEER. The CDR3 has 16 amino acids. The CDR3 sequence: CASSQAERGVADTQYF. DNA of the CDR3: TGCGCCAGCAGCCAAGCCGAGCGGGGGGTGGCAGATACGCAGTATTTT.

This clone was seen once. The chain couples TRBV7-3 to TRBJ1-1; a weak D match, TRBD1 (5 bases). V was clipped by 0 bases and J by 1 base, with 6 bases between them. In germline, CDR1 is SGHTA, CDR2 FQGTGA. CDR3 length: 14 amino acids. CDR3 DNA: TGTGCCAGCAGCTTAACCGGGGGGAACACTGAAGCTTTCTTT. Translation gives CASSLTGGNTEAFF. Looking up the rest from reference TRBV7-3 and TRBJ1-1 gives the full variable domain: GAGVSQTPSNKVTEKGKYVELRCDPISGHTALYWYRQSLGQGPEFLIYFQGTGAADDSGLPNDRFFAVRPEGSVSTLKIQRTERGDSAVYLCASSLTGGNTEAFFGQGTRLTVV.

The J gene is TRBJ1-2, the V gene TRBV9; 7 bases agree with TRBD1. Germline V gene sequence: CDR1 SGDLS, CDR2 YYNGEE. V lost 0 bases, J lost 2 bases, and 1 base stayed unmatched. The CDR3 totals 14 residues. Here the CDR3 reads CASSVETGNYGYTF. The CDR3 region has the DNA TGTGCCAGCAGCGTAGAGACAGGGAACTATGGCTACACCTTC.

Only one count was recorded for this clone. The chain has TRBV11-2 and TRBJ1-3; D is unclear. Trimming removed 0 bases from V and 4 bases from J, with 19 bases in between. Germline CDR1 is SGHAT and CDR2 is FQNNGV. This CDR3 comprises 18 residues. This CDR3 reads CASSLDHSTAPLGNTIYF. In nucleotides, the CDR3 is TGTGCCAGCAGCTTAGATCACAGTACAGCACCTCTAGGAAACACCATATATTTT.

The CDR3 reads CASSYPYTDTQYF. In DNA form, the CDR3 reads TGTGCCAGCAGTTATCCCTACACAGATACGCAGTATTTT. The chain links TRBV7-9 to TRBJ2-3; no firm D call. V dropped 6 bases and J dropped 2 bases, with 9 bases sitting between them. This CDR3 comprises 13 residues. The germline V gene has CDR1 SEHNR and CDR2 FQNEAQ (reference sequence).

The genes are TRBV5-1 and TRBJ2-1; 8 nucleotides agree with TRBD2. V was clipped by 2 bases and J by 6 bases; unmatched bases: 7. Germline CDR1 reads SGHRS; CDR2 reads YFSETQ. The CDR3 totals 15 residues. In DNA, the CDR3 is TGCGCCAGCAGCTTAGCGGGAGAGGCCCGCAATGAGCAGTTCTTC. Translated, it gives CASSLAGEARNEQFF.

The chain employs TRBV4-1 and TRBJ1-1; TRBD1 agrees at 9 bases. The CDR3 spans 15 residues. Germline V gene data show CDR1 as MGHRA and CDR2 as YSYEKL. V was pared by 2 bases and J by 4 bases, with 5 bases of the junction left unmatched. CDR3 in amino acids: CASSQSAQGATEAFF. The CDR3 nucleotides are TGCGCCAGCAGCCAAAGCGCACAGGGGGCCACTGAAGCTTTCTTT.

This clone was seen at least ten times. This chain connects TRBV18 to TRBJ2-1, with D possibly matching TRBD1 (6 bases). V lost 3 bases, J lost 5 bases, and 11 bases lay in between. The CDR3 spans 14 residues. Germline loops: CDR1 KGHSH, CDR2 LQKENI. CDR3 loop: CASSPGQLNNEQFF. CDR3 DNA sequence: TGTGCCAGCTCACCTGGACAGTTGAACAATGAGCAGTTCTTC.

The V call is TRBV6-6, the J call TRBJ1-5; D gene unclear. V was trimmed by 5 bases and J by 7 bases, leaving 12 bases between them. From germline, CDR1 is MNHNY and CDR2 SVGAGI (reference sequence). The CDR3 is 13 amino acids. This CDR3 is CASSQSSRQPQHF. In DNA form, the CDR3 reads TGTGCCAGCAGTCAGTCTTCTAGGCAGCCCCAGCATTTT.

The gene calls are TRBV5-1 and TRBJ2-7, with TRBD1 matching 12 bases. CDR3 length equals 18 residues. From germline, CDR1 is SGHRS and CDR2 YFSETQ. V shed 0 bases and J 3 bases; nucleotides not matched to a gene: 10. The CDR3 spells CASSLANLGQGAFYEQYF. The CDR3, as DNA: TGCGCCAGCAGCTTGGCCAATTTGGGACAGGGGGCTTTCTACGAGCAGTACTTC.

This chain connects TRBV19 to TRBJ2-1; 10 positions match TRBD2. CDR1 is LNHDA, CDR2 SQIVND, per germline (reference sequence). V lost 3 bases, J lost 6 bases, and 5 bases stayed unmatched. The CDR3 consists of 15 residues. Here the CDR3 reads CASSITSGESNEQFF. CDR3 in DNA: TGTGCCAGTAGTATTACTAGCGGGGAATCCAATGAGCAGTTCTTC.

The genes are TRBV7-6 and TRBJ2-7, with D perhaps matching TRBD1 (6 bases). The CDR3 contains 13 residues. Trimming pared 5 bases from V and 6 bases from J, leaving 14 bases between. Looked up from germline, CDR1 is SGHVS and CDR2 is FNYEAQ. Here the CDR3 DNA reads TGTGCCAGCAGCGACACCACAGGGATCGAGCAGTACTTC. Translation: CASSDTTGIEQYF.

The chain recombines TRBV7-2 with TRBJ2-7; D is unresolved. V lost 5 bases to trimming and J lost 7 bases, with 9 bases between them. Looked up from germline, CDR1 is SGHTA and CDR2 is FQGNSA. This CDR3 is 11 amino acids long. This CDR3 is CASSPPGEQYF. The CDR3 DNA follows: TGTGCCAGCAGCCCCCCCGGGGAGCAGTACTTC.

Here the CDR3 reads CASSDRDRGPNTEAFF. The CDR3 DNA reads as TGTGCCAGCAGTGACCGGGACAGGGGGCCTAACACTGAAGCTTTCTTT. The V gene is TRBV2, the J gene TRBJ1-1; TRBD1 matches at 12 bases. The CDR3 runs to 16 residues. Germline assignment: CDR1 SNHLY and CDR2 FYNNEI. V was clipped by 3 bases and J by 2 bases; unmatched bases: 4.

The chain joins TRBV19 to TRBJ2-2, with D hard to call. Trimming took off 9 bases at V and 6 bases at J, with 8 bases between the two ends. The CDR3 spans 11 residues. Germline loops: CDR1 LNHDA, CDR2 SQIVND (reference sequence). CDR3 nucleotide sequence: TGTGCCAGCGGGTTGTCCGGGGAGCTGTTTTTT. Its translation is CASGLSGELFF. The whole variable domain, remainder taken from reference TRBV19 and TRBJ2-2, is DGGITQSPKYLFRKEGQNVTLSCEQNLNHDAMYWYRQDPGQGLRLIYYSQIVNDFQKGDIAEGYSVSREKKESFPLTVTSAQKNPTAFYLCASGLSGELFFGEGSRLTVL.

The chain recombines TRBV14 with TRBJ2-1; D remains ambiguous. The CDR3 has 14 residues. Trimming shortened V by 3 bases and J by 7 bases, and 13 bases separated the two germline ends. CDR1 and CDR2 from the germline V gene are SGHDN and FVKESK. The CDR3 loop reads CASSHAVHLNEQFF. The CDR3 nucleotides are TGTGCCAGCAGCCACGCTGTCCACCTAAATGAGCAGTTCTTC. Looking up the rest from reference TRBV14 and TRBJ2-1 gives the full variable domain: EAGVTQFPSHSVIEKGQTVTLRCDPISGHDNLYWYRRVMGKEIKFLLHFVKESKQDESGMPNNRFLAERTGGTYSTLKVQPAELEDSGVYFCASSHAVHLNEQFFGPGTRLTVL.

The rearrangement joins TRBV23-1 to TRBJ1-2; tentatively, D is TRBD1 (5 bases). TRBV23-1 counts as an open reading frame of uncertain function. This CDR3 has 15 amino acids. Trimming removed 0 bases at V and 8 bases at J, with 16 bases between. CDR3 region: CASSQSRGRLGGYTF. The CDR3 region has the DNA TGCGCCAGCAGTCAATCGCGGGGACGCTTGGGAGGCTACACCTTC.

The rearrangement uses TRBV12-5 and TRBJ2-1, with 7 positions matching TRBD2. Germline lookup yields CDR1 LGHNT and CDR2 FRNRAP. The CDR3 runs 19 residues. Losses at the gene ends were 4 bases for V and 5 bases for J; bases not matched to a gene: 20. CDR3 nucleotide sequence: TGTGCTAGTGGTTCGTCCACCTTAGGACTAGGGAGGATTGACAATGAGCAGTTCTTC. This encodes CASGSSTLGLGRIDNEQFF. The full variable domain, its missing parts supplied by reference TRBV12-5 and TRBJ2-1, is DARVTQTPRHKVTEMGQEVTMRCQPILGHNTVFWYRQTMMQGLELLAYFRNRAPLDDSGMPKDRFSAEMPDATLATLKIQPSEPRDSAVYFCASGSSTLGLGRIDNEQFFGPGTRLTVL.

The CDR3 bases are TGTGCCAGTAATCCAGGGGGAAACACCGGGGAGCTGTTTTTT. Protein: CASNPGGNTGELFF. The chain uses TRBV19 and TRBJ2-2; 7 bases fit TRBD1. The CDR3 length is 14 residues. Trimming cost V 7 bases and J 2 bases; bases outside gene matches: 4. CDR1 and CDR2 (germline): LNHDA, SQIVND (reference sequence).